This TCR beta chain comes out of a study of shared clonotypes between healthy human individuals. Naive CD8 cells were CD45RO-negative, positively selected for CCR7, excluding terminally differentiated effector memory CD45RA+ cells. With regard to this clone: Its specificity is not known.

Using immunoSEQ multiplex PCR, the repertoire was profiled, and TCRdb retains in-frame clones only, with some absent. This repertoire shows roughly 590,000 clones, less than 97% found once; its top ten account for about 0.11%. This CDR3 is built from 17 residues. V was clipped by 0 bases and J by 1 base; unmatched bases: 6. Germline V gives CDR1 MGHRA, CDR2 YSYEKL. General study points: Unshared clonotypes carried lower generation probabilities than those common to all four donors. It was the few donors that limited the genetic and exposure-history diversity represented. Only blood underwent sampling, and tissue repertoires likely differ.

The specimen sequenced was naive CD8+ T cells sorted from blood. The chain recombines TRBV4-1 with TRBJ2-3, with 8 bases identical to TRBD2. The clonotype originates from a woman in her thirties in good health. The CDR3 DNA is TGCGCCAGCAGCCAAGATAATAGCGGGACACGCACAGATACGCAGTATTTT. Translation: CASSQDNSGTRTDTQYF.